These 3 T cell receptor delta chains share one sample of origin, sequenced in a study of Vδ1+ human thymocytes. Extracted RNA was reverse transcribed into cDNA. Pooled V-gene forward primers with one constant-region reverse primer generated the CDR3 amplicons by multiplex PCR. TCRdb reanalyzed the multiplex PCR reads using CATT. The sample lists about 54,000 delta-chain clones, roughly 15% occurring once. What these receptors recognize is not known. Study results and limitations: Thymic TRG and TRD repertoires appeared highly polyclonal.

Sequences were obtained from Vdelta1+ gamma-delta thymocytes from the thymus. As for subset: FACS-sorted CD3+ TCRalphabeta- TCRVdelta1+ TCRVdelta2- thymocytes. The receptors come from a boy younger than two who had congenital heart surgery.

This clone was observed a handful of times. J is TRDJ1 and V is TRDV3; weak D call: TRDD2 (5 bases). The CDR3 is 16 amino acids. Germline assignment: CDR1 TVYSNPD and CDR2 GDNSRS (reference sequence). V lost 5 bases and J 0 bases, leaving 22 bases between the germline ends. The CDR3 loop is CAPRGAIPSYTDKLIF. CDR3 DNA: TGTGCCCCGCGCGGGGCCATACCTTCGTACACCGATAAACTCATCTTT.

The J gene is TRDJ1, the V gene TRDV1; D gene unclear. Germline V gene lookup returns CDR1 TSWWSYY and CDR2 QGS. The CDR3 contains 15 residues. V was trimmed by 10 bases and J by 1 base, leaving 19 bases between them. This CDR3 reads CAQGRLSPGTDKLIF. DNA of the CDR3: TGTGCTCAGGGCCGCCTTTCACCGGGCACCGATAAACTCATCTTT.

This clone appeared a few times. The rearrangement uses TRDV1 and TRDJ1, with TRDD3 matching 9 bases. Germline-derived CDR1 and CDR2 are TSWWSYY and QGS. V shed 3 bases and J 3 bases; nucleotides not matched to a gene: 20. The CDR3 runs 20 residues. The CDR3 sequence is CALGDPSPPHTGGVSDKLIF. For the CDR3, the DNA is TGTGCTCTTGGGGACCCCTCGCCTCCCCATACTGGGGGAGTATCCGATAAACTCATCTTT.